The T cell receptor beta chain under discussion was sequenced for a study of blood T cell repertoires in COVID-19. Participants reported their clinical history, and cohort assignment relied on those reports. Assay used: immunoSEQ multiplex PCR; TCRdb lists only in-frame clones, some missing. In the table there are about 180,000 clones, 86% of which are singletons. With regard to this clone: Other DNA sequences in the sample encode the same CDR3.

Germline V CDR1 and CDR2: MNHEY, SVGAGI. V lost 9 bases, J lost 3 bases, and 3 bases stayed unmatched. The CDR3 consists of 13 residues. The rearrangement joins TRBV6-5 to TRBJ2-7, with TRBD2 matching over 12 bases. This receptor was identified in a woman in her thirties who had recovered from COVID-19. Source material: PBMCs or T cells enriched from blood (not recorded which). The CDR3 loop reads CASGLAGLYEQYF. The CDR3 bases are TGTGCCAGTGGACTAGCGGGACTCTACGAGCAGTACTTC.